This T cell receptor (beta chain) derives from a study of human thymus T cells (dated by TCRdb to between 2020 and 2021). For context, the study as a whole: TCR alpha and beta repertoires from roughly eight infant thymus samples and four related peripheral blood samples were characterized in the study. Donor ages ranging from about 7 to 250 days were recorded, and a handful of male and a couple of female infants were included in the cohort. Study-wide conclusions, independent of this receptor: On average, about 800,000 unique TCRB clonotypes were obtained from thymus samples, compared with approximately 82,000 from blood samples. Both the thymic and the peripheral blood repertoires appeared to show biased V and J gene segment usage.

Immunologically healthy infants undergoing open corrective cardiac surgery for congenital heart defects in Finland were used as donors. For four of the eight donors, a small roughly 0.45-1 mL aliquot of peripheral blood was collected during surgery. Instead of starting from a fixed cell number, genomic DNA extraction from blood samples used all available leukocytes. Erythrocytes were removed from blood with ACK lysis buffer, and the leukocytes were stored as pellets at -70 °C. A QIAsymphony instrument was used to extract genomic DNA from the frozen cell pellets. The immunoSEQ multiplex PCR assay was used to amplify the TCRB and TCRAD loci from a standardized quantity of quality-controlled genomic DNA. The amplicons covered the V(D)J region and were long enough to include the CDR3 and to identify the V and J genes. Through the commercial immunoSEQ service, the amplicons were sequenced on an Illumina platform. The authors' pipeline ran thus. Primer bias and sequencing errors were corrected as previously described, and TCRAD and TCRB definitions were based on the IMGT database. Repertoires were analysed with immunoSEQ Analyzer 3.0 and VDJTools, covering basic statistics, V/J segment usage, diversity estimates, rarefaction and pairwise overlap. Chao1, ChaoE, Efron-Thisted, Shannon and inverse Simpson indices were used to estimate diversity, which was also estimated on datasets down-sampled to the smallest sample. Repertoire overlap was assessed by strict matching of CDR3 nucleotide sequence, V gene and J gene, and clustering was done by Jaccard-based multidimensional scaling. The source is immuneACCESS, and TCRdb retained only in-frame sequences with V and J called. Part of the clones is not carried over; for the studies checked, unresolved V genes explain less than half of this, and the remainder is unexplained. D and trimming come from the DNA, and the V and J calls and clone size come from that table. For this sample the table gives about 60,000 clones, of which roughly 94% were detected only once. The ten largest clones represent almost 6% of the sample.

The CDR3 goes from the cysteine to the phenylalanine over 14 residues. The DNA shown is the 42-base CDR3, in frame from base 1. V and J are trimmed by 4 bases and 0 bases, and the gene matches miss 2 bases of the junction. Based on the germline V gene, the CDR1 and CDR2 sequences are MNHEY and SVGAGI. Notes on this clone: Its antigen is currently not known. Per-nucleotide qualities are absent, and no much larger clonotype sits a single base away. The sample carries other DNA sequences with the same CDR3.

Sequenced sample: blood. This TCR came from a boy under two years old with a congenital heart defect but otherwise immunologically healthy. The V and J segments used are TRBV6-5 and TRBJ1-2, with 7 bases matching TRBD1. Here the CDR3 is given as CASSSDRTNYGYTF. The DNA sequence is TGTGCCAGCAGTTCGGACAGGACTAACTATGGCTACACCTTC.